The next 18 T cell receptor beta chains were all read from a single sample in a study of beta chain features in type 1 diabetes. Study-level results: People with Type 1 diabetes carried modestly yet significantly shorter TCRB CDR3s in all four CD4+ subsets.

cDNA synthesis used the whole RNA isolate, giving expressed TCRB sequences. Sequencing was performed with immunoSEQ multiplex PCR; in TCRdb, only in-frame clones are kept and a portion is missing. Seen here are roughly 50,000 clones, 52% observed once, and the top ten hold 2% to 3%. The antigens for these receptors are not known. Sequencing used Tregs from blood. The source is a woman aged 40 to 50 with type 1 diabetes.

This sequence joins TRBV10-3 and TRBJ1-2; the D is unclear. Germline CDR1 reads ENHRY; CDR2 reads SYGVKD. CDR3 length: 12 amino acids. V lost 4 bases, J lost 2 bases, and 5 bases lay in between. CDR3 sequence: CAISGENYGYTF. The CDR3 DNA sequence: TGTGCCATCAGTGGAGAGAACTATGGCTACACCTTC.

This clone was counted only a few times. The rearrangement uses TRBV18 and TRBJ2-5; possible D gene TRBD1, 6 bases. Looked up from germline, CDR1 is KGHSH and CDR2 is LQKENI. The ends were cut back, 2 bases at V and 3 bases at J, with 13 bases in the middle. The length of the CDR3 is 15 residues. The CDR3 loop is CASSPAGRGEETQYF. In DNA, the CDR3 is TGTGCCAGCTCACCAGCGGGCAGGGGAGAAGAGACCCAGTACTTC.

The rearrangement uses TRBV10-3 and TRBJ2-3, with TRBD1 identical over 9 bases. The germline CDR1 and CDR2 sequences are ENHRY and SYGVKD. The V gene end was trimmed by 4 bases and the J gene end by 3 bases; junction bases not matched to a gene: 5. This CDR3 has 15 amino acids. In DNA, the CDR3 is TGTGCCATCAGTGCGCTGGACAGGGGAACAGATACGCAGTATTTT. This gives the protein CAISALDRGTDTQYF.

This clone was recorded a few times. The CDR3 reads CSVALGPMNTEAFF. The CDR3 DNA reads as TGCAGCGTCGCCCTGGGCCCAATGAACACTGAAGCTTTCTTT. The V gene is TRBV29-1, the J gene TRBJ1-1; no firm D call. This CDR3 has 14 amino acids. Trimming took 6 bases from V and 0 from J, leaving 14 bases between them. Germline loops: CDR1 SQVTM, CDR2 ANQGSEA.

This sequence joins TRBV5-5 and TRBJ2-7; perhaps TRBD1 as D (5 bases). CDR1 SGHKS and CDR2 YYEKEE come from the germline V gene (reference sequence). The CDR3 has 14 amino acids. The V end was cut by 2 bases, the J end by 0 bases, with 9 bases between. The CDR3 DNA reads as TGTGCCAGCAGCTTTCAGGGCCTCTCCTACGAGCAGTACTTC. This translates into CASSFQGLSYEQYF. Full variable domain (remainder filled in from reference TRBV5-5 and TRBJ2-7): DAGVTQSPTHLIKTRGQQVTLRCSPISGHKSVSWYQQVLGQGPQFIFQYYEKEERGRGNFPDRFSARQFPNYSSELNVNALLLGDSALYLCASSFQGLSYEQYFGPGTRLTVT.

The chain employs TRBV14 and TRBJ2-3; unclear D gene. The germline V gene encodes CDR1 SGHDN and CDR2 FVKESK. The CDR3 has 11 amino acids. The V end was cut by 1 base, the J end by 14 bases, with 10 bases between. The CDR3 DNA reads as TGTGCCAGCAGCCAAGGCGTGTTTGCGTATTTT. Translating gives CASSQGVFAYF. Together with reference TRBV14 and TRBJ2-3, the CDR3 gives the full variable domain: EAGVTQFPSHSVIEKGQTVTLRCDPISGHDNLYWYRRVMGKEIKFLLHFVKESKQDESGMPNNRFLAERTGGTYSTLKVQPAELEDSGVYFCASSQGVFAYFGPGTRLTVL.

This chain uses TRBV5-5 with TRBJ2-1; possibly TRBD1 for D (6 bases). The V end lost 0 bases, the J end lost 2 bases, and 15 bases lay between the germline ends. Germline V gene sequence: CDR1 SGHKS, CDR2 YYEKEE (reference sequence). The CDR3 is 17 residues long. The CDR3 DNA follows: TGTGCCAGCAGCTTGGAAGTCCGGGACATAGCCTACAATGAGCAGTTCTTC. As protein: CASSLEVRDIAYNEQFF.

The V and J genes are TRBV18 and TRBJ1-2, with 7 bases aligning to TRBD1. The junction had 6 bases not matched to a gene; V was cut back by 4 bases and J by 7 bases. CDR3 length: 13 residues. Germline lookup yields CDR1 KGHSH and CDR2 LQKENI. For the CDR3, the DNA is TGTGCCAGCTCACGACAGGGTCAGAGTGGCTACACCTTC. Translated: CASSRQGQSGYTF.

This clone has a handful of counts. V is TRBV2 and J is TRBJ1-1; D unresolved. V was clipped by 8 bases and J by 0 bases, with 16 bases between them. Germline V gene sequence: CDR1 SNHLY, CDR2 FYNNEI. The CDR3 is made up of 15 amino acids. The CDR3 region is CASCRSPALNTEAFF. CDR3 in DNA: TGTGCCAGCTGCCGCTCCCCTGCGTTGAACACTGAAGCTTTCTTT.

The V gene is TRBV6-1, the J gene TRBJ2-5; 8 bases are a match to TRBD2. Per the germline V gene, CDR1 is MNHNS and CDR2 is SASEGT. The V and J ends lost 11 bases and 4 bases, in that order; junction bases with no gene match: 9. The CDR3 totals 13 residues. The CDR3 bases are TGTGCCTCGGGGGGGGGACTCCGAGAGACCCAGTACTTC. Translation gives CASGGGLRETQYF.

The rearrangement uses TRBV5-4 and TRBJ2-3; D remains unclear. There are 13 residues in the CDR3. CDR1 and CDR2 from the germline V gene are SGHNT and YYREEE (reference sequence). Trimming pared 4 bases from V and 4 bases from J, leaving 10 bases between. CDR3 protein: CASSLRSADTQYF. Here the CDR3 DNA reads TGTGCCAGCAGCCTTCGGTCCGCAGATACGCAGTATTTT.

The chain is built from TRBV10-3 and TRBJ1-1; 8 bases are shared with TRBD1. CDR3 length: 14 amino acids. V trimming: 7 bases; J trimming: 5 bases; junction bases outside the gene matches: 9. Germline V gene data show CDR1 as ENHRY and CDR2 as SYGVKD. The CDR3 DNA reads TGTGCCATCACCCTAACAGGGGGTGGGACTGAAGCTTTCTTT. This translates into CAITLTGGGTEAFF.

This clone showed up just a few times. The CDR3 region is CASSLTHLSTEAFF. CDR3 nucleotides: TGTGCCAGCAGTTTAACCCACCTGAGCACTGAAGCTTTCTTT. The rearrangement uses TRBV28 and TRBJ1-1; D is undetermined. The V and J ends lost 2 bases and 4 bases respectively, with 11 bases between them. This CDR3 has 14 amino acids. Per the germline V gene, CDR1 is MDHEN and CDR2 is SYDVKM.

The chain combines TRBV6-5 with TRBJ1-6; D remains unclear. The germline CDR1 and CDR2 sequences are MNHEY and SVGAGI. V was trimmed by 7 bases and J by 2 bases, leaving 12 bases between them. The CDR3 runs to 15 residues. This CDR3 is CASNKGTAYNSPLHF. The CDR3 DNA reads TGTGCCAGCAATAAAGGAACAGCCTATAATTCACCCCTCCACTTT.

The V gene is TRBV7-9, the J gene TRBJ2-7; D may be TRBD1 (5 bases). V was clipped by 3 bases and J by 4 bases, with 13 bases between them. Germline V lookup: CDR1 SEHNR, CDR2 FQNEAQ (reference sequence). The CDR3 sequence is 14 residues long. DNA of the CDR3: TGTGCCAGCAGCTTTCCCGACAGCCGATACGAGCAGTACTTC. Protein: CASSFPDSRYEQYF. The whole variable domain, filled in from reference TRBV7-9 and TRBJ2-7, reads DTGVSQNPRHKITKRGQNVTFRCDPISEHNRLYWYRQTLGQGPEFLTYFQNEAQLEKSRLLSDRFSAERPKGSFSTLEIQRTEQGDSAMYLCASSFPDSRYEQYFGPGTRLTVT.

This clone has a handful of counts. The rearrangement uses TRBV5-4 and TRBJ2-3; 10 bases are shared with TRBD1. Germline trimming cut 2 bases from V and 2 bases from J; bases unmatched to any gene: 11. Germline values: CDR1 SGHNT, CDR2 YYREEE (reference sequence). The CDR3 extends over 18 amino acids. The CDR3 region is CASSFLLGTGALTDTQYF. The CDR3 DNA reads TGTGCCAGCAGCTTTCTTCTCGGGACAGGGGCCCTCACAGATACGCAGTATTTT. The variable domain in full, completed from reference TRBV5-4 and TRBJ2-3, reads ETGVTQSPTHLIKTRGQQVTLRCSSQSGHNTVSWYQQALGQGPQFIFQYYREEENGRGNFPPRFSGLQFPNYSSELNVNALELDDSALYLCASSFLLGTGALTDTQYFGPGTRLTVL.

The J gene is TRBJ1-1, the V gene TRBV5-1; the match to TRBD1 covers 8 bases. Germline CDR1 SGHRS, CDR2 YFSETQ. Trimming took 4 bases from V and 1 from J; bases not matched to a gene: 6. The CDR3 totals 15 residues. CDR3 residues: CASSDTGGGNTEAFF. CDR3 nucleotides: TGCGCCAGCAGCGACACAGGGGGGGGGAACACTGAAGCTTTCTTT.

The gene calls are TRBV10-2 and TRBJ1-1; D possibly corresponds to TRBD1 (6 bases). This CDR3 is built from 17 residues. Germline V gene sequence: CDR1 WSHSY, CDR2 SAAADI. Trimming removed 0 bases at V and 6 bases at J, with 20 bases between. The CDR3 DNA reads as TGCGCCAGCAGTGAGTCGGGGAGGGGGGTCCCGGACTCTGAAGCTTTCTTT. This translates into CASSESGRGVPDSEAFF.